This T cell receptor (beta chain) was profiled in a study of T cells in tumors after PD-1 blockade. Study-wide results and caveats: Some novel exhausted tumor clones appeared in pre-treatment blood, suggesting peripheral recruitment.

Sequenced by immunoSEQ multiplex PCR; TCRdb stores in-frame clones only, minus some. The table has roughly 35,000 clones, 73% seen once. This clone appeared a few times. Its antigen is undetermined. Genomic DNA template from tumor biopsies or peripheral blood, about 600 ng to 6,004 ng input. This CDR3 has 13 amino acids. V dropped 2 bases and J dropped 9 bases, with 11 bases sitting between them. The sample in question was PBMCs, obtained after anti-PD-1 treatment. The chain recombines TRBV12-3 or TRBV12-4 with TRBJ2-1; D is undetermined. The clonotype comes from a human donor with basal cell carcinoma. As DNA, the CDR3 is TGTGCCAGCAGTTTATCGGTCGTGGCTGAGCAGTTCTTC. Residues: CASSLSVVAEQFF.